A single sample is the source of the 12 T cell receptor beta chains below, sequenced in a study of tumor and adjacent non-tumor tissue in lung cancer. A modified ARM-PCR protocol with three rounds of nested PCR amplified TCRbeta. In TCRdb, the multiplex PCR reads were re-called with MiXCR into one record per CDR3 protein. This sample has about 93,000 distinct CDR3 sequences, with around 64% found just once. This sample's RNA came from whole unsorted tissue. Sequencing used lung tumor tissue. The source of these receptors is a man between 60 and 70 years old with non-small cell lung cancer.

A remark on this clonotype: A read error is possible here, since a much larger clone lies one base away. This rearrangement joins TRBV12-3 or TRBV12-4 to TRBJ1-1; possibly TRBD1 for D (6 bases). The V and J ends lost 3 bases and 4 bases respectively, with 9 bases between them. CDR3 size: 13 residues. CDR3 in amino acids: CASSFGDITEAFF. The CDR3 nucleotides read TGTGCCAGCAGTTTCGGGGACATCACTGAAGCTTTCTTT.

The chain has TRBV29-1 and TRBJ1-5; D is possibly TRBD1 (6 bases). This CDR3 has 13 amino acids. Trimming removed 7 bases from V and 6 bases from J, with 16 bases in between. In germline, CDR1 is SQVTM, CDR2 ANQGSEA. The CDR3 spells CSAGSRGSQPQHF. The CDR3 nucleotides are TGCAGCGCTGGATCAAGGGGGAGTCAGCCCCAGCATTTT.

A word on this clonotype: Possible read error: a much larger clone is one base away. V gene TRBV11-2 combines with J gene TRBJ2-7; 13 nucleotides agree with TRBD2. The CDR3 covers 16 residues. Germline assignment: CDR1 SGHAT and CDR2 FQNNGV. The CDR3 DNA is TGTGCCACCAGCCCTTGGACTAGCGGGGGAACCTACGAGCAGTACTTC. This gives the protein CATSPWTSGGTYEQYF.

With regard to this clonotype: Since the CDR3 does not end with the conserved phenylalanine or tryptophan, this likely comes from a read error. The chain carries TRBV4-2 and TRBJ1-3; D gene uncertain. Germline values: CDR1 LGHNA, CDR2 YNFKEQ. This CDR3 spans 14 amino acids. The CDR3 spells CASSQGPAGNTIYL. CDR3 sequence (DNA): TGTGCCAGTAGCCAAGGCCCAGCCGGAAACACCATATATTTG.

On this clonotype: Mismatch with germline at one junction end may stem from a read error. The chain combines TRBV29-1 with TRBJ2-7; 9 nucleotides agree with TRBD1. There are 15 residues in the CDR3. Germline V gene sequence: CDR1 SQVTM, CDR2 ANQGSEA. In DNA form, the CDR3 reads TGTAGCGTTCTTGGGGCGGGACAGGGACTCCACGAGCAGTACTTC. Translating it yields CSVLGAGQGLHEQYF.

About this clonotype: In this CDR3 the conserved last residue, phenylalanine or tryptophan, is missing, so a read error is likely. The DNA is omitted, as the CDR3 cannot be located on it reliably, and the CDR3 follows TCRdb's listing. V and J are TRBV29-1 and TRBJ2-5; the table's D gene call, TRBD1, was not cross checked with the DNA. CDR1 is SQVTM and CDR2 is ANQGSEA in the germline V gene. The CDR3 is made up of 12 amino acids, end residues included. CDR3 protein: CSVSLTEETQYL.

The count of this clonotype is one. Likely a read error: the CDR3 ends without its conserved phenylalanine or tryptophan. The CDR3 nucleotides are TGTGTCAGCAGCCCGCACCGGGGAATGAGGGGTGAGCAGTTCTTA. Amino acid sequence: CVSSPHRGMRGEQFL. The chain joins TRBV11-2 to TRBJ2-1; either TRBD1 or TRBD2 may fit D (5 bases each). The CDR3 loop spans 15 amino acids. CDR1 and CDR2 from the germline V gene are SGHAT and FQNNGV.

The V gene is TRBV6-2 or TRBV6-3, the J gene TRBJ2-1; 10 bases fit TRBD2. Germline V gene data show CDR1 as MNHEY and CDR2 as SVGEGT. The CDR3 loop spans 14 amino acids. Trimming cost V 7 bases and J 10 bases; bases outside gene matches: 10. CDR3 nucleotides: TGTGCCAGCAATTCTACTAGCGGGACCAACGAGCAGTTCTTC. This encodes CASNSTSGTNEQFF.

This clonotype occurred many times. The junction and the germline gene differ at one end; a read error may be behind it. The chain uses TRBV20-1 and TRBJ1-1; 7 positions match TRBD1. Per the germline V gene, CDR1 is DFQATT and CDR2 is SNEGSKA (reference sequence). The CDR3 extends over 13 amino acids. This chain's CDR3 is CSARKIPNRDSPF. Here the CDR3 DNA reads TGCAGTGCTAGAAAGATTCCAAACCGGGACAGCCCTTTT.

The chain employs TRBV6-5 and TRBJ2-3; D is possibly TRBD2 (6 bases). This CDR3 spans 16 amino acids. V was cut by 0 bases and J by 8 bases, with 18 bases left in between. Germline loops: CDR1 MNHEY, CDR2 SVGAGI. The CDR3 nucleotides are TGTGCCAGCAGTTACTCCGAGGCGTGGAGGGCGGGTACGCAGTATTTT. This encodes CASSYSEAWRAGTQYF.

This rearrangement joins TRBV20-1 to TRBJ2-2, with 9 bases matching TRBD2. This CDR3 comprises 15 residues. The germline V gene has CDR1 DFQATT and CDR2 SNEGSKA (reference sequence). The J segment lost 6 bases and the V segment lost 3 bases, leaving 8 bases of the junction unmatched. CDR3 region: CSARMVAGDAGELFF. The CDR3 DNA reads TGCAGTGCTAGGATGGTAGCGGGAGACGCCGGGGAGCTGTTTTTT.

The chain is built from TRBV11-2 and TRBJ1-1; 7 bases align to TRBD1. The germline V gene encodes CDR1 SGHAT and CDR2 FQNNGV. V dropped 5 bases and J dropped 5; count of bases not matched to a gene: 11. This CDR3 is 15 amino acids long. This chain's CDR3 is CASSPQTGRRTEAFF. The CDR3 region has the DNA TGTGCCAGCAGCCCTCAGACAGGGAGGAGAACTGAAGCTTTCTTT.